The 20 T cell receptor beta chains reported below all come from one sample, sequenced in a study of CXCR3-negative and CXCR3-positive naive CD8 T cells. Findings and limits, study-wide: A higher hydrophobicity marked the TRB CDR3s of CXCR3-positive naive cells versus CXCR3-negative naive cells.

Libraries were UMI-labeled 5' RACE TRB cDNA. TCRdb reprocessed the 5' RACE reads and reports one entry per CDR3 protein, with no DNA. This sample's table has around 110,000 distinct CDR3 sequences. No cognate antigen is known for these TCRs. The specimen was naive CXCR3+ CD8+ T cells from blood. Subset meaning: CD45RO-CCR7+CD27+CD95- naive CD8+ T cells expressing CXCR3 (TNR3+). Receptors were obtained from a human donor in good health. Some clones in this sample may be carry-over from other donors' samples.

The chain couples TRBV6-1 to TRBJ2-5; TCRdb lists TRBD1, though no DNA is available to test this call. Germline CDR1 MNHNS, CDR2 SASEGT. The CDR3 loop spans 13 amino acids. CDR3 amino acids: CATRTGNTRTQYF.

The chain recombines TRBV4-2 with TRBJ2-3; without DNA, the TCRdb call of TRBD2 cannot be checked. This CDR3 has 15 amino acids. Per germline, CDR1 LGHNA and CDR2 YNFKEQ. This chain's CDR3 is CASSHSSGSTDTQYF.

The chain has TRBV29-1 and TRBJ1-2. The CDR3 totals 11 residues. The germline gives CDR1 SQVTM, CDR2 ANQGSEA. CDR3: CSDDSYYGYTF.

The chain has TRBV7-8 and TRBJ2-5; lacking DNA, the TRBD2 call made by TCRdb goes unchecked. CDR1 and CDR2 (germline): SGHVS, FQNEAQ. The CDR3 length is 15 residues. The CDR3 is CASSLGLAGGETQYF.

V gene TRBV7-9 combines with J gene TRBJ1-1. This CDR3 region has 15 residues. From germline, CDR1 is SEHNR and CDR2 FQNEAQ (reference sequence). The CDR3 loop reads CASSLRATENTEAFF.

CDR3 protein: CASSPYPLDRVVNYEQYF. The V and J genes are TRBV4-2 and TRBJ2-7; TCRdb designates TRBD1, a call that cannot be tested without DNA. The CDR3 is 18 residues long. Per the germline V gene, CDR1 is LGHNA and CDR2 is YNFKEQ.

The chain has TRBV5-1 and TRBJ2-1. Germline V gene data show CDR1 as SGHRS and CDR2 as YFSETQ. The CDR3 loop spans 13 amino acids. The CDR3 protein is CASSFVNYNEQFF.

The gene calls are TRBV5-1 and TRBJ2-7; the TRBD1 assignment by TCRdb is unverifiable without DNA. CDR1 SGHRS and CDR2 YFSETQ come from the germline V gene. The CDR3 contains 14 residues. CDR3 loop: CASSGGQGPDEQYF.

The V call is TRBV19, the J call TRBJ2-7; TCRdb's D call of TRBD1 is untestable without DNA. CDR1 is LNHDA, CDR2 SQIVND, per germline (reference sequence). The CDR3 totals 13 residues. This chain's CDR3 is CASSDRQGPEQYF.

The J gene is TRBJ2-5, the V gene TRBV29-1. In germline, CDR1 is SQVTM, CDR2 ANQGSEA. CDR3 length: 14 residues. CDR3 region: CSVEGLRDQETQYF.

The chain joins TRBV29-1 to TRBJ2-2; TCRdb's D gene call, TRBD2, goes unchecked for lack of DNA. Germline loops: CDR1 SQVTM, CDR2 ANQGSEA. The CDR3 sequence is 15 residues long. This CDR3 reads CSVSGLAGNTGELFF.

V and J are TRBV5-1 and TRBJ1-4. Germline CDR1 and CDR2: SGHRS and YFSETQ. The CDR3 loop spans 15 amino acids. The CDR3 sequence is CASSLGQDGQRLLFF.

This rearrangement joins TRBV10-3 to TRBJ2-5; TCRdb names TRBD1, which stays unverified in the absence of DNA. The CDR3 is made up of 15 amino acids. In germline, CDR1 is ENHRY, CDR2 SYGVKD. CDR3 residues: CAISESGSSGETQYF.

CDR3 residues: CASSESYNPAYEQYF. The chain joins TRBV2 to TRBJ2-7. CDR1 and CDR2 (germline): SNHLY, FYNNEI. This CDR3 contains 15 residues.

The chain has TRBV7-3 and TRBJ1-2; no DNA is available, so the TRBD1 call from TCRdb remains unchecked. Germline V gene sequence: CDR1 SGHTA, CDR2 FQGTGA. The CDR3 loop spans 15 amino acids. The CDR3 loop is CASSLTGGADYGYTF.

CDR3: CSPKGPPWDEQYF. This chain links TRBV20-1 with TRBJ2-7; TCRdb reports TRBD1, a call that lacks DNA to check it against. This CDR3 contains 13 residues. Germline CDR1 reads DFQATT; CDR2 reads SNEGSKA (reference sequence).

The chain joins TRBV5-1 to TRBJ1-1; as DNA is missing, the TRBD1 call by TCRdb cannot be tested. The CDR3 length is 16 residues. CDR1 SGHRS and CDR2 YFSETQ come from the germline V gene. The CDR3 protein is CASSLHRGSGNTEAFF.

The chain combines TRBV7-6 with TRBJ1-5; the TCRdb call, TRBD1, lacks DNA for checking. Per the germline V gene, CDR1 is SGHVS and CDR2 is FNYEAQ. The CDR3 is 13 residues long. The CDR3 is CASSSDGAQPQHF.

CDR3 residues: CSAREWAGDSNQPQHF. The rearrangement links TRBV20-1 to TRBJ1-5. The germline CDR1 and CDR2 sequences are DFQATT and SNEGSKA (reference sequence). This CDR3 is built from 16 residues.

The chain has TRBV14 and TRBJ2-7; TCRdb proposes TRBD1, but this gene call is untestable without DNA. This CDR3 is 13 amino acids long. Germline values: CDR1 SGHDN, CDR2 FVKESK. CDR3 residues: CASSQERGSAQYF.